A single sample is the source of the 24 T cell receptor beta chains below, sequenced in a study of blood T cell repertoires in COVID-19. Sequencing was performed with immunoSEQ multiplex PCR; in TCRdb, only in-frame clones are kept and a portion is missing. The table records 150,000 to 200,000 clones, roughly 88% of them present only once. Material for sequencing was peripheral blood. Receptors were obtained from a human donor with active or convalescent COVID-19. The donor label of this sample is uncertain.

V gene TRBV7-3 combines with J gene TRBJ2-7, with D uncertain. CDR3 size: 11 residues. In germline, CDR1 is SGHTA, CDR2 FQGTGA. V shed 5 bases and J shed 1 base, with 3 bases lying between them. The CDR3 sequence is CASSLSYEQYF. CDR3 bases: TGTGCCAGCAGCCTATCCTACGAGCAGTACTTC.

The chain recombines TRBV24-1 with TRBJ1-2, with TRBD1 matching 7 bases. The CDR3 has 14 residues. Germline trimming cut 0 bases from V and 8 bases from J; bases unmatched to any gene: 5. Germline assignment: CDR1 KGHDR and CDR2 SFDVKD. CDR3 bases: TGTGCCACCAGTGATTTGACAGGGGTTGGCGGCTACACCTTC. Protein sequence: CATSDLTGVGGYTF.

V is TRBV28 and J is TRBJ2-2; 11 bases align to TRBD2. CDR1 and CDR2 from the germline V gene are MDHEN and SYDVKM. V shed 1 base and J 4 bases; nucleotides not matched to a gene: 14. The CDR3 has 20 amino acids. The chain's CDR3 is CASSLSLAGAAPSGTGELFF. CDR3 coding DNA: TGTGCCAGCAGTTTATCACTAGCGGGGGCCGCCCCGTCGGGCACCGGGGAGCTGTTTTTT. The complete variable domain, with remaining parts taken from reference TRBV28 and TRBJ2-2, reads DVKVTQSSRYLVKRTGEKVFLECVQDMDHENMFWYRQDPGLGLRLIYFSYDVKMKEKGDIPEGYSVSREKKERFSLILESASTNQTSMYLCASSLSLAGAAPSGTGELFFGEGSRLTVL.

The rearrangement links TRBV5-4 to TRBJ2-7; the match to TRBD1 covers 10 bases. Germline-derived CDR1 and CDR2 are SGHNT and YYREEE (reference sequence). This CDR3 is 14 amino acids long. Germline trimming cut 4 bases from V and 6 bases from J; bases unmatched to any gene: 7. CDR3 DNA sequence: TGTGCCAGCAGCGAACGGGACAGGGGTTCCGAGCAGTACTTC. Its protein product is CASSERDRGSEQYF.

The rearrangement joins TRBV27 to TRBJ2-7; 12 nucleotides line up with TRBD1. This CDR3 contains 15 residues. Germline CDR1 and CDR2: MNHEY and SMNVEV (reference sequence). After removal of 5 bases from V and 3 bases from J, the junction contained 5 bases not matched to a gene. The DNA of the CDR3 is TGTGCCAGCAGTCCTGGGACAGGGGGCGGCTACGAGCAGTACTTC. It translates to CASSPGTGGGYEQYF.

CDR3 in DNA: TGTGCCAGCAGCTTAAGAGGGCCGGGCGGGGAGCTGTTTTTT. Protein: CASSLRGPGGELFF. The chain recombines TRBV13 with TRBJ2-2; maybe TRBD2 (5 bases). Germline CDR1 and CDR2: PRHDT and FYEKMQ (reference sequence). The CDR3 consists of 14 residues. Trimming shortened V by 2 bases and J by 7 bases, and 11 bases separated the two germline ends.

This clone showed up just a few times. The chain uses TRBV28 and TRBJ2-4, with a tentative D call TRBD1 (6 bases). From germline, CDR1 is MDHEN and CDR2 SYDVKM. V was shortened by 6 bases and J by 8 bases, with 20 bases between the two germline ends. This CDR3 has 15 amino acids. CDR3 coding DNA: TGTGCCAGCAGCCCCCGGCAGACAGGTGTGGACATTCAGTACTTC. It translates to CASSPRQTGVDIQYF.

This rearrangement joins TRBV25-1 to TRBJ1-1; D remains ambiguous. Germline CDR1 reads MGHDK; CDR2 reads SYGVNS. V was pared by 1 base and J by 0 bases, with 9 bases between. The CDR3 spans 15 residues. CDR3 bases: TGTGCCAGCAGTGAATCGAGGCATCTGAACACTGAAGCTTTCTTT. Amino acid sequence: CASSESRHLNTEAFF.

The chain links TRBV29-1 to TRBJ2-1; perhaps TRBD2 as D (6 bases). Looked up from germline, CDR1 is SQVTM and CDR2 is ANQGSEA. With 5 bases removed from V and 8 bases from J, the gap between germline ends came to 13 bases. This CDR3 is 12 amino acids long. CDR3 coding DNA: TGCAGCGTTCGCCTCCCGGGGGATGAGCAGTTCTTC. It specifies CSVRLPGDEQFF.

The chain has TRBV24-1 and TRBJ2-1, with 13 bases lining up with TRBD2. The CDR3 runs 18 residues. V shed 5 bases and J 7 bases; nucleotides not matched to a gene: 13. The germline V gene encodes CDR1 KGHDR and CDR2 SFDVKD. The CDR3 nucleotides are TGTGCCACCAGTGGAGGGCTCGGGACTAGCGGGAAACAAAATGAGCAGTTCTTC. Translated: CATSGGLGTSGKQNEQFF.

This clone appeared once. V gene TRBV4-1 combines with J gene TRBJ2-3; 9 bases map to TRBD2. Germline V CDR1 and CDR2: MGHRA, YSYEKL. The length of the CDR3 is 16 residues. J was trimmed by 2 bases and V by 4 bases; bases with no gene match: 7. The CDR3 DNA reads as TGCGCCAGCAGCCTAGCGGGCGGGAGGGTCACAGATACGCAGTATTTT. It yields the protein CASSLAGGRVTDTQYF.

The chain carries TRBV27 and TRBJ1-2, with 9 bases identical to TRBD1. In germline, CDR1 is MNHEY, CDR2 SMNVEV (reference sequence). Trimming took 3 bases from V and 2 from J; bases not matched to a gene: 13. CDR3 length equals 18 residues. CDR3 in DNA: TGTGCCAGCAGTTTGGAGGGATTACCGGGACAGGGAAACTATGGCTACACCTTC. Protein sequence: CASSLEGLPGQGNYGYTF.

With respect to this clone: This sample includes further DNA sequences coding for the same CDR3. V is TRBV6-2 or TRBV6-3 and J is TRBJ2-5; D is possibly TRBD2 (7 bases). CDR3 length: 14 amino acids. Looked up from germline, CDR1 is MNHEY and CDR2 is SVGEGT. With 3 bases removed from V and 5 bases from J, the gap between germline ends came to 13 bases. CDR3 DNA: TGTGCCAGCAGTTATCGCGGGGGCCGGGAGACCCAGTACTTC. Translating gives CASSYRGGRETQYF.

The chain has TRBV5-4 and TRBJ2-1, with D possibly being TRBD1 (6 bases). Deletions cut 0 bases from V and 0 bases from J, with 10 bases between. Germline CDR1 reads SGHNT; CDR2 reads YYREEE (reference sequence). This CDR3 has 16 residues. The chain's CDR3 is CASSLVGDTSYNEQFF. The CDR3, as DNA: TGTGCCAGCAGCTTGGTTGGGGACACCTCCTACAATGAGCAGTTCTTC.

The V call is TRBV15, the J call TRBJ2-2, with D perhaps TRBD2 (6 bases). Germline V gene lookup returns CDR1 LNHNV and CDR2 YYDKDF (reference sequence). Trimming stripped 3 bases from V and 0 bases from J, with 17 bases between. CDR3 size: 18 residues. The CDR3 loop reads CATSSRDLFLANTGELFF. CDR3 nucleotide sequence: TGTGCCACCAGCAGCCGGGACTTATTTCTCGCGAACACCGGGGAGCTGTTTTTT.

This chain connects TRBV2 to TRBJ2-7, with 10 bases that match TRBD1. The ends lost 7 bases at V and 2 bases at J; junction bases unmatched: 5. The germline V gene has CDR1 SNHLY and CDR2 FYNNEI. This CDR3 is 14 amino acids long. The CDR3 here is CASTDRGETYEQYF. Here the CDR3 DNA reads TGTGCCAGCACGGACAGGGGGGAAACCTACGAGCAGTACTTC.

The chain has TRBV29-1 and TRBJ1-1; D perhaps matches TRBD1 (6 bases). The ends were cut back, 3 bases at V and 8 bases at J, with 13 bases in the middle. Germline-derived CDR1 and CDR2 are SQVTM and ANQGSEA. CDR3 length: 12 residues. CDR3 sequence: CSVEKLRGEAFF. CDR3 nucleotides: TGCAGCGTTGAGAAACTGAGGGGGGAAGCTTTCTTT.

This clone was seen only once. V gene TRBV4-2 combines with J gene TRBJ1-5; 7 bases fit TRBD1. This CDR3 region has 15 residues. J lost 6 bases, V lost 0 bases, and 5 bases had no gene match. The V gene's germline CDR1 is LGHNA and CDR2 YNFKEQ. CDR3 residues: CASSQDHRGSQPQHF. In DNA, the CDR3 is TGTGCCAGCAGCCAAGACCACAGGGGAAGTCAGCCCCAGCATTTT.

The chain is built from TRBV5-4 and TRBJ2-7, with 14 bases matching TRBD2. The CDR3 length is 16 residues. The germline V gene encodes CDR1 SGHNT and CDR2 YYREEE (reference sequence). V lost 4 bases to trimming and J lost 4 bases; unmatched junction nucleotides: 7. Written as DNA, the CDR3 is TGTGCCAGCAGCCCCGGGACTAGCGGGAGCATATACGAGCAGTACTTC. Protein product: CASSPGTSGSIYEQYF.

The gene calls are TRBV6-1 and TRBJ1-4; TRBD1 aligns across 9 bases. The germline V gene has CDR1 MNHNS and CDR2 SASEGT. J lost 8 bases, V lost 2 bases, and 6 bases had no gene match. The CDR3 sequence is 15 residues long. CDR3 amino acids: CASSEPGQGREKLFF. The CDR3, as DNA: TGTGCCAGCAGTGAACCGGGACAGGGAAGGGAAAAACTGTTTTTT.

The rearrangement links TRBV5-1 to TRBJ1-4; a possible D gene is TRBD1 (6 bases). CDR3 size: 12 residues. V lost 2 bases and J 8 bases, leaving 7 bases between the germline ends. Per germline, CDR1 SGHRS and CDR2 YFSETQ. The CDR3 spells CASSFTGEKLFF. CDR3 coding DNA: TGCGCCAGCAGCTTTACAGGGGAAAAACTGTTTTTT. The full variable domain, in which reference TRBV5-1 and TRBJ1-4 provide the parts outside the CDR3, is KAGVTQTPRYLIKTRGQQVTLSCSPISGHRSVSWYQQTPGQGLQFLFEYFSETQRNKGNFPGRFSGRQFSNSRSEMNVSTLELGDSALYLCASSFTGEKLFFGSGTQLSVL.

CDR3 nucleotides: TGCGCCAGCAGCGTTCAGGGGGCGCAAAATTCACCCCTCCACTTT. It is translated as CASSVQGAQNSPLHF. V and J are TRBV4-3 and TRBJ1-6; 8 bases match TRBD1. With 5 bases clipped from V and 7 bases from J, the junction kept 7 bases outside the gene matches. The CDR3 is 15 residues long. In germline, CDR1 is LGHNA, CDR2 YSLEER.

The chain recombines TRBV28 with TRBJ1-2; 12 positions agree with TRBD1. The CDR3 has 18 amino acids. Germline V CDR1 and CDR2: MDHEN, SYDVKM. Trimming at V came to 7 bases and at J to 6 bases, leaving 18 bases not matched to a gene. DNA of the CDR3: TGTGCCAGCACTAACCTACCGGGACAGGGGGCGCGGGCGGATGGCTACACCTTC. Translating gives CASTNLPGQGARADGYTF.

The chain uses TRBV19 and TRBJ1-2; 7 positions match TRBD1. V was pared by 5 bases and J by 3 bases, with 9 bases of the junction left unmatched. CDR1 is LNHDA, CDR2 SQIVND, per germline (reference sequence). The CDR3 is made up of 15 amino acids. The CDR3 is CASSVMAGGDYGYTF. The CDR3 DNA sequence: TGTGCCAGTAGTGTGATGGCAGGGGGTGACTATGGCTACACCTTC.